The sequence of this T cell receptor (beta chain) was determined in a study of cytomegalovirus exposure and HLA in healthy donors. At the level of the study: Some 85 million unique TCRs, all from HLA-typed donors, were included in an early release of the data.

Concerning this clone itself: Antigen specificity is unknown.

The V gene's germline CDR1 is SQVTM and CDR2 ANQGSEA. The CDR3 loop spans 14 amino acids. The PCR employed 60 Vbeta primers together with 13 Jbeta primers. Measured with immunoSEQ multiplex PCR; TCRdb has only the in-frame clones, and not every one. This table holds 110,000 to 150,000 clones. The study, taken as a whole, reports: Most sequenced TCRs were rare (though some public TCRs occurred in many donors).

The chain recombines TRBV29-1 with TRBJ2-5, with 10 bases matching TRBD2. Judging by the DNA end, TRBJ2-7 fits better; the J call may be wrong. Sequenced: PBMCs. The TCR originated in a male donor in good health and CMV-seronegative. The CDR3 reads CSVVPLAGAYEQYF. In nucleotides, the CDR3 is TGCAGCGTTGTTCCCCTAGCGGGAGCCTACGAGCAGTACTTC.